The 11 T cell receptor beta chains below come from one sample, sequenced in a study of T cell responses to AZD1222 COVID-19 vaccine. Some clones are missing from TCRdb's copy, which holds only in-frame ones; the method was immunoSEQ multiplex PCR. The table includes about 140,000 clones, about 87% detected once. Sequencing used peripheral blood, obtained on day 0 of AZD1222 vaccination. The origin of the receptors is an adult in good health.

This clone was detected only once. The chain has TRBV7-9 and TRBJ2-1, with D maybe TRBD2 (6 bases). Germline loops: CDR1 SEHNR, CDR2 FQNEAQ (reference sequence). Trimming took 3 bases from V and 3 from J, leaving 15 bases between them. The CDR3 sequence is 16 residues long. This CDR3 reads CASSFGDSGFYNEQFF. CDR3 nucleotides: TGTGCCAGCAGCTTTGGAGATAGCGGATTCTACAATGAGCAGTTCTTC.

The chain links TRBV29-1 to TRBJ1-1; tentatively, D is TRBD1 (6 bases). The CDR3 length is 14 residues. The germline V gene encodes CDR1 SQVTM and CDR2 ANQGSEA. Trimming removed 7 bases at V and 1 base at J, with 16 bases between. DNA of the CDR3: TGCAGCGGGGGTGGGGGCGCAAGGAACACTGAAGCTTTCTTT. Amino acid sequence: CSGGGGARNTEAFF.

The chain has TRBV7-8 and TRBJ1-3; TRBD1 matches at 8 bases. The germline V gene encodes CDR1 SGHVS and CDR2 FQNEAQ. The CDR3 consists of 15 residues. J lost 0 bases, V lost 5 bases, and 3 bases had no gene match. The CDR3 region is CASSRGQGSGNTIYF. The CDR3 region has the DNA TGTGCCAGCAGCCGAGGACAGGGCTCTGGAAACACCATATATTTT.

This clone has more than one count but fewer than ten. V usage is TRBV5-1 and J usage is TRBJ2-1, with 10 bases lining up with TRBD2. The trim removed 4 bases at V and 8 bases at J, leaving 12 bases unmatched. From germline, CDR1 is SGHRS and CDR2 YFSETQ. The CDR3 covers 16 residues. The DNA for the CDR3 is TGCGCCAGCAGCCCCGGGACTAGCGCAAATTGGTATGAGCAGTTCTTC. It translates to CASSPGTSANWYEQFF.

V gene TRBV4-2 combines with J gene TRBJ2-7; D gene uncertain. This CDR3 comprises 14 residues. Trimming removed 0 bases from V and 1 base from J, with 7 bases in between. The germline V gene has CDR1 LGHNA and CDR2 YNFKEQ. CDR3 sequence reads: CASSQDRTSYEQYF. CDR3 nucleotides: TGTGCCAGCAGCCAAGACCGAACGTCCTACGAGCAGTACTTC.

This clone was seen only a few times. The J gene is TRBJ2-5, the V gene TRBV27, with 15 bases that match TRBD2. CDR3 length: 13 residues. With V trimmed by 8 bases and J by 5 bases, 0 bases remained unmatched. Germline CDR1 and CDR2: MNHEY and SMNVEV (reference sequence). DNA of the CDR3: TGTGCCAGCGGGACTAGCGGGAGGGAGACCCAGTACTTC. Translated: CASGTSGRETQYF.

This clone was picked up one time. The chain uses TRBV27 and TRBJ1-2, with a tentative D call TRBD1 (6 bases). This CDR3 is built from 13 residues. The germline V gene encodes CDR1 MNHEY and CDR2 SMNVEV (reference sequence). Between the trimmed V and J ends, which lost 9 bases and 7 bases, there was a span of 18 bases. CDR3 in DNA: TGTGCCAGTTCACGAACACAGGGCGCTGGCTACACCTTC. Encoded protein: CASSRTQGAGYTF.

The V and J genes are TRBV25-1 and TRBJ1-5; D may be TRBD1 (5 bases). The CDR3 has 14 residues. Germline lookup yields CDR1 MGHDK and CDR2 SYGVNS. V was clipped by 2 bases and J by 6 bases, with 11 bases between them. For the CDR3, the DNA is TGTGCCAGCAGTGAACAGGGAGGGAGTCAGCCCCAGCATTTT. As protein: CASSEQGGSQPQHF.

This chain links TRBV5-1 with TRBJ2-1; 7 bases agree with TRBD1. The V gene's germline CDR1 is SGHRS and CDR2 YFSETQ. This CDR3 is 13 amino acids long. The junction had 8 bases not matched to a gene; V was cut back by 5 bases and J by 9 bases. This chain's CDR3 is CASRGQTNGEQFF. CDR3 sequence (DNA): TGCGCCAGCAGGGGACAGACAAACGGTGAGCAGTTCTTC. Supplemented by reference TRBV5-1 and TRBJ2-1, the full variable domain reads KAGVTQTPRYLIKTRGQQVTLSCSPISGHRSVSWYQQTPGQGLQFLFEYFSETQRNKGNFPGRFSGRQFSNSRSEMNVSTLELGDSALYLCASRGQTNGEQFFGPGTRLTVL.

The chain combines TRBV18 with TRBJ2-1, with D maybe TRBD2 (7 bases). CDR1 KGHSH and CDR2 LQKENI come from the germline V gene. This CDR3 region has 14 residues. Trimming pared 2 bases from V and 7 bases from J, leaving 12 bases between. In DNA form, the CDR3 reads TGTGCCAGCTCACCAGGGGGGGGCGTGAATGAGCAGTTCTTC. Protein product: CASSPGGGVNEQFF.

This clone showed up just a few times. CDR3 sequence: CASSLEGGPYGYTF. CDR3 nucleotides: TGTGCCAGCAGCTTGGAGGGGGGACCCTATGGCTACACCTTC. The chain is built from TRBV5-5 and TRBJ1-2; the D gene is possibly TRBD1 (6 bases). The CDR3 sequence is 14 residues long. V was shortened by 0 bases and J by 4 bases, with 10 bases between the two germline ends. In germline, CDR1 is SGHKS, CDR2 YYEKEE (reference sequence).